The entry below describes one TCR beta chain. This record belongs to a study of blood T cell repertoires in COVID-19. TCRdb's copy holds only in-frame clones and misses some; the assay was immunoSEQ multiplex PCR. The top ten clones hold less than 7.5% of a sample with roughly 190,000 clones, over 75% of them seen once. CDR3 length equals 14 residues. V was pared by 0 bases and J by 8 bases, with 10 bases between. Germline CDR1 and CDR2: MDHEN and SYDVKM. The chain employs TRBV28 and TRBJ1-4; D is perhaps TRBD1 (5 bases). The specimen was peripheral blood. This TCR came from a woman in her thirties or forties who had recovered from COVID-19. The CDR3 sequence is CASSLWGGSEKLFF. DNA for the CDR3: TGTGCCAGCAGTTTATGGGGGGGGAGCGAAAAACTGTTTTTT.